This T cell receptor beta chain was profiled in a study of blood T cell repertoires in COVID-19. Across the whole study: From T cells, B-cell-depleted T cells, or PBMCs came the material, which was cDNA or gDNA.

Produced via immunoSEQ multiplex PCR; TCRdb's table is partial and in-frame only. The sample contains hundreds of thousands of clones, 83% of which appear only once. Sequenced sample: peripheral blood. The clonotype was recovered from a woman aged 30 to 39 with COVID-19, enrolled during active disease.

CDR3 bases: TGTGCCACCAGTGCCGGGATCACAGATACGCAGTATTTT. Amino acids: CATSAGITDTQYF. The J gene is TRBJ2-3, the V gene TRBV24-1; possibly TRBD2 for D (5 bases). Germline V lookup: CDR1 KGHDR, CDR2 SFDVKD. V shed 5 bases and J shed 2 bases, with 7 bases lying between them. The CDR3 sequence is 13 residues long.